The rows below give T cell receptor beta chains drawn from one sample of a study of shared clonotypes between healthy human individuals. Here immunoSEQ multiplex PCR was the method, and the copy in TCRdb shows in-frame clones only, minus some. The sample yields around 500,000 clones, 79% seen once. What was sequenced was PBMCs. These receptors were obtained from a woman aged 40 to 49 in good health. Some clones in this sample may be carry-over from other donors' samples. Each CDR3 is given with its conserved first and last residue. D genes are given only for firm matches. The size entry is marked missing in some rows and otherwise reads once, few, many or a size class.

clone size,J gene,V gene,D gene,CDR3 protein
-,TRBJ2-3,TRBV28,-,CASSLDAATDTQYF
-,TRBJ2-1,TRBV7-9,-,CASSSLLAANEQFF
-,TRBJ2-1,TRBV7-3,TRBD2,CASSLIAGAYNEQFF
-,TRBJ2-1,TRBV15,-,CATSRDIEQFF
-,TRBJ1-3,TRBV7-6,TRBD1,CASLPTGAIGNTIYF
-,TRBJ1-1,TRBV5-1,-,CASSSPTSSTEAFF
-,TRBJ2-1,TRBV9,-,CASSVVAVQGEQFF
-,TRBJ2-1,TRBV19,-,CASSRGGSGDNEQFF
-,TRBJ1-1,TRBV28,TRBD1,CASGGQGARTEAFF
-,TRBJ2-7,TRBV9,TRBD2,CASSVGLAGDSYEQYF
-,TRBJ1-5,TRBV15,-,CATSRVQGQEQPQHF
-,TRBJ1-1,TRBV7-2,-,CASSRGAGMNTEAFF
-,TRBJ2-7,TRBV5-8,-,CASTPEGVYEQYF
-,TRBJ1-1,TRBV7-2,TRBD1,CASSQRGWGTVNTEAFF
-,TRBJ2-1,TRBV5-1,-,CASSLTVEQFF
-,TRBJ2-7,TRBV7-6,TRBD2,CASSLGGLAGGPRGEQYF
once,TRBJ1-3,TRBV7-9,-,CASSAGFSGNTIYF
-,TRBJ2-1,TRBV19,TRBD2,CASIRELAGGPNEQFF
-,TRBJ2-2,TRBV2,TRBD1,CASRTGGANTGELFF
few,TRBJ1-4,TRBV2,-,CASSAPIGDNLFF
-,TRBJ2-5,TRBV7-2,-,CASSLQSARETQYF
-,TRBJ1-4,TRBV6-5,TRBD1,CASSPGTGGEKLFF
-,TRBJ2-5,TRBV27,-,CASSLYSHRDGETQYF
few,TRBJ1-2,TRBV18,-,CASSPGEGYGYTF
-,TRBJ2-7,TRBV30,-,CAWNGATYEQYF
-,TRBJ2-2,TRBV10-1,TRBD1,CASIRDRNTGELFF
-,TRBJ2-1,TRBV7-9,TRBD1,CASSSGGSYNEQFF